Below are 17 T cell receptor beta chains sequenced from a single sample in a study of cytomegalovirus exposure and HLA in healthy donors. In the PCR, 60 Vbeta and 13 Jbeta primers were used. TCRdb's copy holds only in-frame clones and misses some; the assay was immunoSEQ multiplex PCR. The sample has 170,000 or so clones, about 80% seen once. The sequenced sample consisted of PBMCs. The receptor set was obtained from a woman in her 30s in good health and CMV-seronegative.

This clone was detected only once. The chain links TRBV30 to TRBJ1-2; D is undetermined. The ends were cut back, 2 bases at V and 4 bases at J, with 8 bases in the middle. CDR3 length: 12 amino acids. Germline V gene lookup returns CDR1 GTSNPN and CDR2 SVGIG (reference sequence). CDR3 sequence reads: CAWSYRFYGYTF. The CDR3 bases are TGTGCCTGGAGTTATCGGTTCTATGGCTACACCTTC.

The chain joins TRBV9 to TRBJ1-6, with D possibly matching TRBD1 (5 bases). Deletions cut 3 bases from V and 1 base from J, with 11 bases between. Germline V lookup: CDR1 SGDLS, CDR2 YYNGEE. The CDR3 covers 16 residues. The CDR3 spells CASSAYQGSYNSPLHF. CDR3 sequence (DNA): TGTGCCAGCAGCGCCTACCAGGGATCCTATAATTCACCCCTCCACTTT.

This clone was counted a few times. This chain uses TRBV7-8 with TRBJ2-7, with 9 positions matching TRBD2. CDR3 length equals 15 residues. Germline values: CDR1 SGHVS, CDR2 FQNEAQ. V lost 0 bases, J lost 2 bases, and 2 bases stayed unmatched. In DNA form, the CDR3 reads TGTGCCAGCAGCTTAGCCTTAGCGGGGGCCTACGAGCAGTACTTC. Translated: CASSLALAGAYEQYF.

This clone has just one count. The CDR3 coding sequence is TGTGCCAGCTCACCGCCAACGACAGGGTTTAGCAATCAGCCCCAGCATTTT. Its translation: CASSPPTTGFSNQPQHF. The chain uses TRBV18 and TRBJ1-5; 7 bases map to TRBD1. The germline V gene has CDR1 KGHSH and CDR2 LQKENI. V lost 3 bases, J lost 0 bases, and 8 bases stayed unmatched. The CDR3 has 17 amino acids.

The chain is built from TRBV19 and TRBJ1-1; D is possibly TRBD1 (5 bases). Per germline, CDR1 LNHDA and CDR2 SQIVND (reference sequence). This CDR3 spans 12 amino acids. Trimming pared 3 bases from V and 5 bases from J, leaving 7 bases between. The CDR3 region has the DNA TGTGCCAGTAGTATCCGGGGGACTGAAGCTTTCTTT. Its protein is CASSIRGTEAFF.

The CDR3 DNA reads as TGCGCCAGCAGCTCCCGGGACTACCCCAATGAGCAGTTCTTC. The encoded protein is CASSSRDYPNEQFF. This chain uses TRBV5-1 with TRBJ2-1; 7 positions agree with TRBD2. Trimming removed 3 bases from V and 6 bases from J; junction bases left unmatched: 6. The germline CDR1 and CDR2 sequences are SGHRS and YFSETQ. The CDR3 has 14 amino acids. The whole variable domain, filled in from reference TRBV5-1 and TRBJ2-1, reads KAGVTQTPRYLIKTRGQQVTLSCSPISGHRSVSWYQQTPGQGLQFLFEYFSETQRNKGNFPGRFSGRQFSNSRSEMNVSTLELGDSALYLCASSSRDYPNEQFFGPGTRLTVL.

This sequence joins TRBV6-1 and TRBJ2-1; 16 bases fit TRBD2. The ends lost 4 bases at V and 4 bases at J; junction bases unmatched: 4. Germline CDR1 and CDR2: MNHNS and SASEGT. This CDR3 spans 17 amino acids. The CDR3 region has the DNA TGTGCCAGCAGTGGAGGGACTAGCGGGAGGGCTTACAATGAGCAGTTCTTC. It specifies CASSGGTSGRAYNEQFF.

The genes are TRBV2 and TRBJ2-5, with D possibly TRBD1 on 5 matching bases. This CDR3 is built from 15 residues. Germline CDR1 and CDR2: SNHLY and FYNNEI. Trimming took off 2 bases at V and 3 bases at J, with 13 bases between the two ends. The CDR3 is CASSENRNSEETQYF. CDR3 nucleotides: TGTGCCAGCAGTGAAAACAGGAATTCCGAAGAGACCCAGTACTTC.

The rearrangement links TRBV19 to TRBJ1-1, with a weak D call TRBD1 (5 bases). Trimming took 7 bases from V and 6 from J, leaving 15 bases between them. This CDR3 comprises 13 residues. Germline CDR1 and CDR2: LNHDA and SQIVND (reference sequence). The CDR3 reads CASIAREGSEAFF. The CDR3 nucleotides read TGTGCCAGTATAGCCAGGGAGGGGTCTGAAGCTTTCTTT.

J is TRBJ2-3 and V is TRBV28; 13 positions match TRBD2. CDR1 is MDHEN and CDR2 is SYDVKM in the germline V gene. Germline trimming cut 6 bases from V and 1 base from J; bases unmatched to any gene: 10. The CDR3 is 18 residues long. CDR3 in DNA: TGTGCCAGCAGGATACTAGCGGGGGGGCGGGTTGGCACAGATACGCAGTATTTT. Translated: CASRILAGGRVGTDTQYF.

This clone has only one observation. V gene TRBV10-1 combines with J gene TRBJ2-5, with 12 bases aligning to TRBD1. Germline V gives CDR1 WNHNN, CDR2 SYGVQD (reference sequence). The CDR3 is made up of 15 amino acids. The V segment lost 6 bases and the J segment 5 bases; nucleotides outside the gene matches: 7. The CDR3 sequence is CASSAGQGASETQYF. Here the CDR3 DNA reads TGCGCCAGCAGCGCGGGACAGGGGGCTTCGGAGACCCAGTACTTC.

The chain carries TRBV7-3 and TRBJ2-3; 9 bases match TRBD1. This CDR3 is 16 amino acids long. The germline gives CDR1 SGHTA, CDR2 FQGTGA. V was clipped by 4 bases and J by 4 bases; unmatched bases: 9. CDR3 residues: CASSSQPRTGADTQYF. CDR3 DNA sequence: TGTGCCAGCAGCTCCCAGCCCAGGACAGGGGCAGATACGCAGTATTTT.

The chain recombines TRBV7-2 with TRBJ1-2, with D perhaps matching TRBD1 (5 bases). Germline CDR1 and CDR2: SGHTA and FQGNSA. The CDR3 totals 14 residues. The V and J ends lost 2 bases and 8 bases respectively, with 15 bases between them. In nucleotides, the CDR3 is TGTGCCAGCAGCTTATACGACGGGGGTAGGGGCTACACCTTC. Residues: CASSLYDGGRGYTF.

In its sample, this clone was seen once. This chain connects TRBV7-2 to TRBJ2-3, with 9 bases aligning to TRBD2. With 1 base clipped from V and 6 bases from J, the junction kept 5 bases outside the gene matches. This CDR3 comprises 15 residues. Per germline, CDR1 SGHTA and CDR2 FQGNSA. Written as DNA, the CDR3 is TGTGCCAGCAGCTTAGAGGCGGGGGGGCACGATACGCAGTATTTT. This translates into CASSLEAGGHDTQYF.

CDR3 protein: CASRGISYNEQFF. The DNA of the CDR3 is TGTGCCAGCAGGGGCATCAGCTACAATGAGCAGTTCTTC. The gene calls are TRBV6-1 and TRBJ2-1, with no clear D. Trimming pared 6 bases from V and 3 bases from J, leaving 9 bases between. The V gene's germline CDR1 is MNHNS and CDR2 SASEGT. This CDR3 spans 13 amino acids.

The chain combines TRBV10-1 with TRBJ2-2; 11 bases match TRBD1. This CDR3 has 15 amino acids. The junction had 7 bases not matched to a gene; V was cut back by 6 bases and J by 7 bases. CDR1 WNHNN and CDR2 SYGVQD come from the germline V gene (reference sequence). For the CDR3, the DNA is TGCGCCAGCAGCGCGGGACAGGGGGAAAGCGGGGAGCTGTTTTTT. Translated, it gives CASSAGQGESGELFF.

The chain employs TRBV18 and TRBJ2-1; 7 bases are shared with TRBD1. CDR1 is KGHSH and CDR2 is LQKENI in the germline V gene. The V segment lost 0 bases and the J segment 4 bases; nucleotides outside the gene matches: 3. The CDR3 is 15 residues long. CDR3: CASSPPGQKYNEQFF. The CDR3 nucleotides are TGTGCCAGCTCACCACCGGGACAGAAGTACAATGAGCAGTTCTTC.